A selection of T cell receptor beta chains follows, all from one sample in a study of blood T cells in healthy people across ages. TCRdb ran MiXCR on the 5' RACE reads and lists one entry per CDR3 protein. The sample records fewer than 900,000 distinct CDR3 sequences, around 40% being singletons. Source material: blood. Receptors originate from a woman aged 60 to 75 in good health. Both conserved end residues are part of each CDR3. Fields, in order: V gene, clone size, J gene, D gene, CDR3 DNA, CDR3 protein. A D gene is named only where the DNA matches it firmly. For some rows the clone size is stated as once, few or many, or as a class when expanded; others skip it.

>TRBV29-1|many|TRBJ2-7|TRBD1
TGCAGCGTGCTTGGGACAGGGGTCACCTACGAGCAGTACTTC
CSVLGTGVTYEQYF
>TRBV4-3|.|TRBJ2-2|TRBD1
TGCGCCAGCAGCCAAGAGGGACAGGCTTTCGGGGAGCTGTTTTTT
CASSQEGQAFGELFF
>TRBV12-3/TRBV12-4|.|TRBJ2-1|TRBD2
TGTGCCAGCAGTTCCAGCGGGGGGACTACCAATGAGCAGTTCTTC
CASSSSGGTTNEQFF
>TRBV27|.|TRBJ1-5|TRBD1
TGTGCCAGCAGTTTATTAGCAGGGGGAGATCAGCCCCAGCATTTT
CASSLLAGGDQPQHF
>TRBV9|few|TRBJ2-3|.
TGTGCCAGCAGCCATGGACAGAGGTCCACAGATACGCAGTATTTT
CASSHGQRSTDTQYF
>TRBV10-2|.|TRBJ1-2|.
TGCGCCAGCAGTTACCAGACAGGAGGCTACACCTTC
CASSYQTGGYTF
>TRBV29-1|many|TRBJ2-3|.
TGCAGCGTTGTCCCATACCTTAGCACAGATACGCAGTATTTT
CSVVPYLSTDTQYF
>TRBV6-5|.|TRBJ2-2|.
TGTGCCAGCAGGAGAAAAGGAGGCTCCGGGGAGCTGTTTTTT
CASRRKGGSGELFF
>TRBV7-9|few|TRBJ2-1|TRBD2
TGTGCCAGCAGCTTAAGCGGGAGTTATTACAATGAGCAGTTCTTC
CASSLSGSYYNEQFF
>TRBV7-2|.|TRBJ2-1|TRBD2
TGTGCCAGCAGCTCCGTAGCGGGGAGCTCCTACAATGAGCAGTTGTTC
CASSSVAGSSYNEQLF
>TRBV20-1|.|TRBJ2-5|.
TGCAGTGCCGCCGGGTGGGAGACCCAGTACTTC
CSAAGWETQYF
>TRBV21-1|.|TRBJ2-1|.
TGTGCCAGCAGCAAACCACAGGAACTTTACGAGCAGTTCTTC
CASSKPQELYEQFF
>TRBV6-2/TRBV6-3|.|TRBJ2-7|.
TGTGCCACCCGCAATCCGGGTTCCGAGCAGTACTTC
CATRNPGSEQYF
>TRBV4-1|.|TRBJ1-1|.
TGCGCCAGCAGCCAGGGCTTGAGGTCAGGTGGGAACACTGAAGCTTTCTTT
CASSQGLRSGGNTEAFF
>TRBV7-8|once|TRBJ1-1|.
TGTGCCAGCAGCCCCACATGGCCTGAAGCTTTCTTT
CASSPTWPEAFF
>TRBV28|.|TRBJ2-2|.
TGTGCCAGCAGTTTAGCGGCCGGGGAGCTGTTTTTT
CASSLAAGELFF
>TRBV7-9|.|TRBJ2-3|.
TGTGCCAGCAGCGTACGGGATAGCACAGATACGCAGTATTTT
CASSVRDSTDTQYF
>TRBV29-1|.|TRBJ2-7|.
TGCAGCGTTGAGGCAGTGGGGGGATGGTACTACGAGCAGTACTTC
CSVEAVGGWYYEQYF
>TRBV27|.|TRBJ1-2|.
TGTGCCAGCAGTTCGGGGGGCCTCTATGGCTACACCTTC
CASSSGGLYGYTF
>TRBV20-1|.|TRBJ2-7|TRBD1
TGCAGTGCTACTACACGGACAGGGGCCTACGAGCAGTACTTC
CSATTRTGAYEQYF
>TRBV6-2/TRBV6-3|.|TRBJ2-2|TRBD2
TGTGCCAGCAGTTACGCTAGCGGCACCGGGGAGCTGTTTTTT
CASSYASGTGELFF
>TRBV18|once|TRBJ1-5|.
TGTGCCAGCTCACTCAACCAGGACGTCAATCAGCCCCAGCATTTT
CASSLNQDVNQPQHF
>TRBV6-5|.|TRBJ2-1|.
TGTGCCAGCAGTTACTCGTTCCGAAACCATGAGCAGTTCTTC
CASSYSFRNHEQFF
>TRBV3-1|few|TRBJ2-3|TRBD2
TGTGCCAGCAGCCAAGAACAACTAGCGGGGGGGGGCACAGATACGCAGTATTTT
CASSQEQLAGGGTDTQYF